A single sample gave rise to the 8 T cell receptor beta chains below, sequenced in a study of T cells in Graves' hyperthyroidism and ophthalmopathy. Amplification targeted TCR beta CDR3 regions from RNA transcripts. Carried out on the TCR CDR3, a first-round RT-PCR used the HTBI primer set. TCRdb itself ran the multiplex PCR reads through MiXCR, one entry per CDR3 protein. The table lists about 280,000 distinct CDR3 sequences, under 30% of them singletons. Sequencing used blood. Receptors originate from a man aged 40-55 years with Graves' hyperthyroidism that later progressed to Graves' ophthalmopathy.

This chain uses TRBV5-1 with TRBJ2-7; TRBD2 matches at 8 bases. Germline CDR1 SGHRS, CDR2 YFSETQ. The V segment lost 5 bases and the J segment 5 bases; nucleotides outside the gene matches: 12. The CDR3 is 15 amino acids. This CDR3 reads CASRPMPGGIDEQYF. The CDR3 DNA sequence: TGCGCCAGCAGACCCATGCCGGGGGGGATCGACGAGCAGTACTTC.

The V call is TRBV24-1, the J call TRBJ2-5, with D hard to call. The V end was cut by 5 bases, the J end by 9 bases, with 15 bases between. The germline V gene encodes CDR1 KGHDR and CDR2 SFDVKD. This CDR3 has 13 amino acids. CDR3 residues: CATSGSIGGAQYF. The CDR3 region has the DNA TGTGCCACCAGTGGTAGTATCGGTGGAGCCCAGTACTTC.

This clonotype has a count of ten or more. In DNA, the CDR3 is TGTGCCAGCTCACTCGGACACCCCAATCAGCCCCAGCATTTT. It yields the protein CASSLGHPNQPQHF. The gene calls are TRBV18 and TRBJ1-5; D is perhaps TRBD1 (5 bases). Germline CDR1 reads KGHSH; CDR2 reads LQKENI. The V and J ends lost 4 bases and 3 bases respectively, with 10 bases between them. CDR3 length: 14 residues.

The J gene is TRBJ1-1, the V gene TRBV7-8; D gene uncertain. V was cut by 3 bases and J by 0 bases, with 17 bases left in between. The CDR3 is 17 amino acids. Germline loops: CDR1 SGHVS, CDR2 FQNEAQ. This CDR3 reads CASSFSAGRRMNTEAFF. As DNA, the CDR3 is TGTGCCAGCAGCTTTTCCGCAGGTCGTCGCATGAACACTGAAGCTTTCTTT.

This clonotype came up many times. The chain combines TRBV7-2 with TRBJ2-7; D could derive from TRBD1 or TRBD2 (5 bases each). This CDR3 has 14 amino acids. CDR1 SGHTA and CDR2 FQGNSA come from the germline V gene. The ends were cut back, 5 bases at V and 4 bases at J, with 15 bases in the middle. This chain's CDR3 is CASSDPGPPYEQYF. In DNA form, the CDR3 reads TGTGCCAGCAGCGACCCGGGACCACCTTACGAGCAGTACTTC.

V usage is TRBV6-1 and J usage is TRBJ1-5; D is possibly TRBD1 (5 bases). The CDR3 has 14 amino acids. Trimming took 6 bases from V and 5 from J, leaving 14 bases between them. In germline, CDR1 is MNHNS, CDR2 SASEGT. The CDR3 bases are TGTGCCAGCAGGCAGGGAACGGACTATCAGCCCCAGCATTTT. Translation gives CASRQGTDYQPQHF.

In this sample, this clonotype turned up many times. The chain carries TRBV24-1 and TRBJ1-2; 7 bases line up with TRBD1. CDR3 length equals 16 residues. The V gene's germline CDR1 is KGHDR and CDR2 SFDVKD. V was clipped by 3 bases and J by 8 bases; unmatched bases: 14. This chain's CDR3 is CATSDPRQGPSKGYTF. The CDR3 nucleotides are TGTGCCACCAGTGATCCGAGACAGGGCCCGTCTAAAGGCTACACCTTC.

This clonotype came up many times. This chain links TRBV20-1 with TRBJ1-2; the D is unclear. Between the trimmed V and J ends, which lost 5 bases and 1 base, there was a span of 14 bases. The CDR3 runs to 14 residues. Germline V gives CDR1 DFQATT, CDR2 SNEGSKA (reference sequence). This chain's CDR3 is CSARVKDHNYGYTF. The CDR3 region has the DNA TGCAGTGCTCGAGTAAAGGATCATAACTATGGCTACACCTTC.